This T cell receptor (beta chain) was sequenced for a study of blood T cell repertoires in COVID-19. Methods used by the authors: Amplification of reference gene primers was used by the study to estimate nucleated cell counts. Profiling relied on immunoSEQ multiplex PCR, and the TCRdb table lists in-frame clones only, not all of them. V, J and clone size were drawn from that table, and D and trimming were deduced from the DNA. Of 150,000 or so clones in the sample, roughly 84% were seen once. Germline CDR1 is LGHDT and CDR2 is YNNKEL (reference sequence). Trimming pared 0 bases from V and 0 bases from J, leaving 11 bases between. The CDR3 has 16 residues.

This sequence joins TRBV3-1 (or the pseudogene TRBV3-2) and TRBJ1-2; no clear D gene. Sequencing was performed on peripheral blood. The receptor's source is a man over 45 with active or convalescent COVID-19. CDR3 in DNA: TGTGCCAGCAGCCAAGACGGCGCTACAGCTAACTATGGCTACACCTTC. Encoded protein: CASSQDGATANYGYTF.